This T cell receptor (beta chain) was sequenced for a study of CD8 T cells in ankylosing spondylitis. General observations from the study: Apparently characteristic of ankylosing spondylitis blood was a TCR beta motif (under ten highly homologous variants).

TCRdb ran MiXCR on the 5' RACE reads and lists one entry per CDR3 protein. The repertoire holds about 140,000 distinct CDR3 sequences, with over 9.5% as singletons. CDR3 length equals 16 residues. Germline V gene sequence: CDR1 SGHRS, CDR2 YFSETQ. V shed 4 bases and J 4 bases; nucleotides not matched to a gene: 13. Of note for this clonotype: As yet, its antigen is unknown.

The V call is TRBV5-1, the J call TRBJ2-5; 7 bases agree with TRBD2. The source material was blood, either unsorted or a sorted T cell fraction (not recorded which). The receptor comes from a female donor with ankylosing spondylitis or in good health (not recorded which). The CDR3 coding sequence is TGCGCCAGCAGCCAATCGGGGTCCCCGGGAGGAGAGACCCAGTACTTC. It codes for CASSQSGSPGGETQYF.